Below are 23 T cell receptor beta chains sequenced from a single sample in a study of blood T cell repertoires in COVID-19. Only in-frame clones appear in the TCRdb table, and some are missing; sequencing was by immunoSEQ multiplex PCR. The data hold approximately 270,000 clones, with about 91% observed a single time. Sequencing was carried out using peripheral blood. These TCRs come from a woman in her twenties or thirties with COVID-19, enrolled during active disease.

This chain links TRBV28 with TRBJ1-2; 7 bases agree with TRBD1. This CDR3 is built from 18 residues. Germline trimming cut 6 bases from V and 1 base from J; bases unmatched to any gene: 17. The V gene's germline CDR1 is MDHEN and CDR2 SYDVKM. The CDR3 spells CASSLERRTGPDNYGYTF. The CDR3, as DNA: TGTGCCAGCAGCTTGGAACGACGGACAGGTCCCGATAACTATGGCTACACCTTC.

The V call is TRBV4-1, the J call TRBJ1-2, with a tentative D call TRBD1 (6 bases). Deletions cut 3 bases from V and 4 bases from J, with 12 bases between. The CDR3 extends over 14 amino acids. Looked up from germline, CDR1 is MGHRA and CDR2 is YSYEKL. In DNA form, the CDR3 reads TGCGCCAGCAGCCAGGATGACAGGTTCTATGGCTACACCTTC. It yields the protein CASSQDDRFYGYTF.

J is TRBJ2-3 and V is TRBV28; D gene unclear. The V end lost 1 base, the J end lost 3 bases, and 5 bases lay between the germline ends. Germline CDR1 reads MDHEN; CDR2 reads SYDVKM. The CDR3 is 13 residues long. CDR3 region: CASSLFGTDTQYF. The DNA of the CDR3 is TGTGCCAGCAGTTTATTCGGTACAGATACGCAGTATTTT.

The V gene is TRBV18, the J gene TRBJ1-2; weak D call: TRBD1 (6 bases). Germline V gene sequence: CDR1 KGHSH, CDR2 LQKENI. Trimming removed 3 bases at V and 3 bases at J, with 11 bases between. This CDR3 has 14 residues. This CDR3 reads CASSPWTEDYGYTF. The CDR3 DNA follows: TGTGCCAGCTCACCCTGGACAGAGGACTATGGCTACACCTTC.

This chain connects TRBV2 to TRBJ2-7; 9 bases are a match to TRBD1. From germline, CDR1 is SNHLY and CDR2 FYNNEI. V shed 6 bases, J shed 0 bases, and the junction held 6 bases outside the gene matches. This CDR3 has 15 amino acids. The CDR3 spells CASSAGTGSSYEQYF. The CDR3 DNA sequence: TGTGCCAGCAGCGCCGGGACAGGGAGCTCCTACGAGCAGTACTTC. The entire variable domain, with the rest obtained from reference TRBV2 and TRBJ2-7, is as follows: EPEVTQTPSHQVTQMGQEVILRCVPISNHLYFYWYRQILGQKVEFLVSFYNNEISEKSEIFDDQFSVERPDGSNFTLKIRSTKLEDSAMYFCASSAGTGSSYEQYFGPGTRLTVT.

The chain is built from TRBV13 and TRBJ2-5; TRBD2 is a possible D gene (5 bases). V was pared by 5 bases and J by 5 bases, with 18 bases between. The length of the CDR3 is 15 residues. In germline, CDR1 is PRHDT, CDR2 FYEKMQ (reference sequence). This CDR3 reads CASSGPGTGFETQYF. The CDR3 region has the DNA TGTGCCAGCAGCGGACCGGGAACCGGGTTCGAGACCCAGTACTTC. The full variable domain, completed using reference TRBV13 and TRBJ2-5, is AAGVIQSPRHLIKEKRETATLKCYPIPRHDTVYWYQQGPGQDPQFLISFYEKMQSDKGSIPDRFSAQQFSDYHSELNMSSLELGDSALYFCASSGPGTGFETQYFGPGTRLLVL.

The rearrangement uses TRBV6-2 or TRBV6-3 and TRBJ2-2; 7 nucleotides line up with TRBD1. The CDR3 has 17 residues. J lost 3 bases, V lost 6 bases, and 13 bases had no gene match. Per germline, CDR1 MNHEY and CDR2 SVGEGT. In DNA form, the CDR3 reads TGTGCCAGCAGCCAACCGACAGGGTATTGGGACACCGGGGAGCTGTTTTTT. It encodes CASSQPTGYWDTGELFF.

V usage is TRBV7-2 and J usage is TRBJ2-7; D may be TRBD2 (6 bases). V was cut by 4 bases and J by 4 bases, with 14 bases left in between. The CDR3 runs 14 residues. Germline V gives CDR1 SGHTA, CDR2 FQGNSA. The DNA of the CDR3 is TGTGCCAGCAGCTACGGCGGGGACCTTTACGAGCAGTACTTC. Encoded protein: CASSYGGDLYEQYF.

CDR3 residues: CASSQGGVGTGELFF. The CDR3 DNA reads as TGCGCCAGCAGCCAAGGGGGGGTTGGCACCGGGGAGCTGTTTTTT. The gene calls are TRBV4-3 and TRBJ2-2, with D possibly matching TRBD2 (6 bases). The V gene's germline CDR1 is LGHNA and CDR2 YSLEER. The CDR3 is made up of 15 amino acids. The V gene lost 1 base and the J gene lost 4 bases, with 10 bases spanning the gap.

This sequence joins TRBV9 and TRBJ2-7, with 7 bases that match TRBD1. The V and J ends lost 5 bases and 0 bases, in that order; junction bases with no gene match: 8. Germline V gene data show CDR1 as SGDLS and CDR2 as YYNGEE. This CDR3 is built from 15 residues. CDR3 amino acids: CASSLGQVASYEQYF. As DNA, the CDR3 is TGTGCCAGCAGTCTCGGACAGGTTGCCTCCTACGAGCAGTACTTC.

The DNA of the CDR3 is TGTGCCATCAGTACAAGCGGGGGGGCCTACGAGCAGTACTTC. It translates to CAISTSGGAYEQYF. This chain joins TRBV10-3 and TRBJ2-7; 10 nucleotides agree with TRBD2. There are 14 residues in the CDR3. Unmatched junction bases numbered 3, after V lost 5 bases and J lost 2 bases. Germline CDR1 reads ENHRY; CDR2 reads SYGVKD.

This sequence joins TRBV7-2 and TRBJ2-1, with 11 bases identical to TRBD1. The CDR3 has 19 residues. With V trimmed by 5 bases and J by 6 bases, 18 bases remained unmatched. Germline assignment: CDR1 SGHTA and CDR2 FQGNSA. CDR3 DNA: TGTGCCAGCAGCCCCCTCGGCATAACGGGACAGGGGGTTGGCAATGAGCAGTTCTTC. Translation gives CASSPLGITGQGVGNEQFF.

The chain employs TRBV6-5 and TRBJ2-2; D might be TRBD1 (6 bases). Germline CDR1 is MNHEY and CDR2 is SVGAGI. The CDR3 consists of 16 residues. Between the trimmed V and J ends, which lost 2 bases and 4 bases, there was a span of 14 bases. The CDR3 loop reads CASSYPGPGATGELFF. The CDR3, as DNA: TGTGCCAGCAGTTACCCCGGGCCAGGGGCCACCGGGGAGCTGTTTTTT.

The chain links TRBV2 to TRBJ2-1; D is uncertain. This CDR3 is 12 amino acids long. Trimming stripped 1 base from V and 5 bases from J, with 3 bases between. From germline, CDR1 is SNHLY and CDR2 FYNNEI. This chain's CDR3 is CASSEGNNEQFF. CDR3 bases: TGTGCCAGCAGTGAAGGTAACAATGAGCAGTTCTTC.

This clone occurred many times. The gene calls are TRBV16 and TRBJ2-5; a possible D gene is TRBD2 (6 bases). This CDR3 comprises 14 residues. Germline-derived CDR1 and CDR2 are KGHSY and FQNENV. V was cut by 3 bases and J by 5 bases, with 13 bases left in between. The CDR3 DNA reads as TGTGCCAGCAGCCACACTAGCACTCGGGAGACCCAGTACTTC. This gives the protein CASSHTSTRETQYF.

V gene TRBV5-3 combines with J gene TRBJ2-7; possibly TRBD1 for D (6 bases). TRBV5-3 is noted as an ORF with a role that remains uncertain. V shed 5 bases and J shed 6 bases, with 15 bases lying between them. This CDR3 spans 13 amino acids. The CDR3: CARRWLNRVEQYV. In nucleotides, the CDR3 is TGTGCCAGAAGGTGGCTGAACAGGGTCGAGCAGTACGTC.

V is TRBV2 and J is TRBJ2-7; D is possibly TRBD2 (6 bases). Germline V lookup: CDR1 SNHLY, CDR2 FYNNEI. Trimming pared 3 bases from V and 0 bases from J, leaving 12 bases between. CDR3 size: 15 residues. CDR3 nucleotide sequence: TGTGCCAGCAGTGATCTGGAGGGCGTCTCCTACGAGCAGTACGTC. It translates to CASSDLEGVSYEQYV.

This chain uses TRBV19 with TRBJ2-5; D perhaps matches TRBD1 (6 bases). CDR1 is LNHDA and CDR2 is SQIVND in the germline V gene (reference sequence). This CDR3 comprises 16 residues. The V end lost 3 bases, the J end lost 2 bases, and 16 bases lay between the germline ends. The CDR3, as DNA: TGTGCCAGTAGTATCCCCCAGGGACACCGACAAGAGACCCAGTACTTC. It translates to CASSIPQGHRQETQYF.

V is TRBV27 and J is TRBJ1-1; no reliable D call. This CDR3 has 14 residues. Per germline, CDR1 MNHEY and CDR2 SMNVEV (reference sequence). V was clipped by 8 bases and J by 10 bases, with 23 bases between them. The CDR3 region has the DNA TGTGCCAGCGGATCTGCCCGGACTGCCATTGGAGCTTTCTTT. Protein: CASGSARTAIGAFF.

The chain uses TRBV4-3 and TRBJ1-1, with D maybe TRBD1 (5 bases). The CDR3 contains 14 residues. V dropped 0 bases and J dropped 10 bases, with 15 bases sitting between them. The germline V gene encodes CDR1 LGHNA and CDR2 YSLEER. CDR3 loop: CASSQDHGRRGAFF. In nucleotides, the CDR3 is TGCGCCAGCAGCCAAGATCACGGTCGGAGGGGAGCTTTCTTT.

This clone was recorded once. This rearrangement joins TRBV19 to TRBJ1-4; D may be TRBD1 (5 bases). The CDR3 runs 15 residues. V was trimmed by 9 bases and J by 8 bases, leaving 22 bases between them. Germline V gives CDR1 LNHDA, CDR2 SQIVND (reference sequence). The CDR3 DNA reads TGTGCCAGCTCCCTCGGGGGAGATGGAGGCGAAAAACTGTTTTTT. As protein: CASSLGGDGGEKLFF.

The rearrangement links TRBV7-9 to TRBJ1-5; D gene uncertain. The V gene's germline CDR1 is SEHNR and CDR2 FQNEAQ (reference sequence). Trimming removed 2 bases at V and 7 bases at J, with 6 bases between. This CDR3 is 12 amino acids long. The CDR3 coding sequence is TGTGCCAGCAGCTTATCCTTCCAGCCCCAGCATTTT. Its translation is CASSLSFQPQHF.

The J gene is TRBJ1-6, the V gene TRBV7-2, with 8 bases matching TRBD1. The CDR3 sequence is 14 residues long. With V trimmed by 5 bases and J by 8 bases, 5 bases remained unmatched. The germline V gene has CDR1 SGHTA and CDR2 FQGNSA. DNA for the CDR3: TGTGCCAGCAGCCGCAAGGGACAGGATTCACCCCTCCACTTT. Amino acid sequence: CASSRKGQDSPLHF.